This is a list of T cell receptor beta chains from one sample in a study of blood T cell repertoires in COVID-19. Clones were read by immunoSEQ multiplex PCR, and TCRdb kept only the in-frame ones, dropping some. The sample lists 350,000 to 450,000 clones, about 88% occurring once. Specimen: PBMCs or T cells enriched from blood (not recorded which). The receptors were sampled from a woman younger than 30 who had been exposed to COVID-19. The CDR3 runs from the conserved cysteine through the conserved F or W. D genes are given only for firm matches. The listing skips clone size in some rows; elsewhere it reads once, few, many or a size class.

d_gene	abundance	j_gene	v_gene	CDR3aa	CDR3nt
-	-	TRBJ1-2	TRBV18	CASSPKTGNYGYTF	TGTGCCAGCTCACCAAAAACAGGAAACTATGGCTACACCTTC
-	-	TRBJ1-2	TRBV7-2	CASSLPPGEGYGYTF	TGTGCCAGCAGCTTACCCCCAGGGGAGGGGTATGGCTACACCTTC
TRBD1	once	TRBJ1-5	TRBV6-1	CASSGDRGLGNQPQHF	TGTGCCAGCAGTGGGGACAGGGGGTTGGGCAATCAGCCCCAGCATTTT
TRBD1	few	TRBJ1-4	TRBV28	CASSSPGTAGSTNEKLFF	TGTGCCAGCAGTTCTCCCGGGACAGCAGGATCAACTAATGAAAAACTGTTTTTT
TRBD2	-	TRBJ2-3	TRBV7-2	CASSLVLAENTDTQYF	TGTGCCAGCAGCTTAGTCCTAGCGGAGAACACAGATACGCAGTATTTT
-	-	TRBJ1-3	TRBV12-2	CASRFGTHSARDTIYF	TGTGCAAGTCGCTTCGGTACCCACTCGGCCCGGGACACCATATATTTT
TRBD1	-	TRBJ1-2	TRBV7-2	CASSLAIQGVGYTF	TGTGCCAGCAGCTTAGCGATACAGGGGGTAGGCTACACCTTC
-	-	TRBJ2-3	TRBV5-5	CASSYHQRVDTQYF	TGTGCCAGCAGCTACCATCAACGGGTAGATACGCAGTATTTT
-	-	TRBJ1-4	TRBV19	CASSIRTGEKLFF	TGTGCCAGTAGTATAAGGACTGGTGAAAAACTGTTTTTT
TRBD1	-	TRBJ1-2	TRBV28	CASRTDRRGYTF	TGTGCCAGCAGGACGGACAGGCGGGGCTACACCTTC
TRBD2	few	TRBJ2-2	TRBV28	CASSLGTSGSWGELFF	TGTGCCAGCAGTTTAGGGACTAGCGGGAGCTGGGGGGAGCTGTTTTTT
-	-	TRBJ2-1	TRBV30	CAWVGGGGIEQFF	TGTGCCTGGGTTGGAGGGGGCGGCATTGAGCAGTTCTTC
-	-	TRBJ1-5	TRBV6-5	CASSYTSRNQPQHF	TGTGCCAGCAGTTACACCAGTCGAAATCAGCCCCAGCATTTT
-	-	TRBJ1-1	TRBV28	CASSLFGEGTEAFF	TGTGCCAGCAGTTTATTCGGGGAGGGTACTGAAGCTTTCTTT
-	-	TRBJ2-3	TRBV21-1	CASRPSGGCTDTQYF	TGTGCCAGTAGGCCTAGCGGGGGCTGCACAGATACGCAGTATTTT
-	once	TRBJ2-7	TRBV7-4	CASSLNDRPVAYEQYF	TGTGCCAGCAGCTTAAACGACAGGCCGGTTGCCTACGAGCAGTACTTC
-	-	TRBJ2-7	TRBV5-6	CASSPLSSYEQYF	TGTGCCAGCAGCCCCCTCAGCTCCTACGAGCAGTACTTC
TRBD1	-	TRBJ1-1	TRBV18	CASSPGTGAGTEAFF	TGTGCCAGCTCACCAGGGACAGGGGCCGGCACTGAAGCTTTCTTT
-	-	TRBJ2-5	TRBV5-4	CAQGGQGQETQYF	TGTGCTCAGGGGGGACAAGGGCAAGAGACCCAGTACTTC
TRBD2	-	TRBJ2-2	TRBV2	CASRPGLAANTGELFF	TGTGCCAGCAGGCCGGGACTAGCGGCAAACACCGGGGAGCTGTTTTTT
TRBD1	-	TRBJ1-2	TRBV28	CASSDRGIIYGYTF	TGTGCCAGCAGCGACAGGGGGATAATCTATGGCTACACCTTC
-	-	TRBJ1-6	TRBV5-5	CASSPRHGIESPLHF	TGTGCCAGCAGCCCGAGGCACGGGATTGAATCACCCCTCCACTTT
-	-	TRBJ2-5	TRBV5-5	CASSLSPVLTGGETQYF	TGTGCCAGCAGCTTGTCCCCTGTCTTGACAGGTGGGGAGACCCAGTACTTC
TRBD1	-	TRBJ2-2	TRBV5-6	CASSLGTGGAGELFF	TGTGCCAGCAGCTTGGGGACAGGGGGCGCCGGGGAGCTGTTTTTT
-	few	TRBJ1-6	TRBV2	CASSVEGDSPLHF	TGTGCCAGCAGTGTCGAGGGAGACTCACCCCTCCACTTT
-	-	TRBJ2-7	TRBV6-4	CASSDSTPGRGYEQYF	TGTGCCAGCAGTGACTCGACCCCCGGACGGGGCTACGAGCAGTACTTC
-	few	TRBJ1-3	TRBV5-6	CASSFGSSGNTIYF	TGTGCCAGCAGCTTCGGGAGCTCTGGAAACACCATATATTTT
TRBD2	-	TRBJ2-1	TRBV5-1	CASSLTSSYSYNEQFF	TGCGCCAGCAGCCTGACTAGCTCTTACTCCTACAATGAGCAGTTCTTC
TRBD1	-	TRBJ2-2	TRBV9	CASSVDRGGGELFF	TGTGCCAGCAGCGTAGACAGGGGTGGCGGGGAGCTGTTTTTT
TRBD2	-	TRBJ2-1	TRBV6-4	CASSDSGTSGRNQQFF	TGTGCCAGCAGTGACTCTGGGACTAGCGGGAGGAATCAGCAGTTCTTC
TRBD2	-	TRBJ2-7	TRBV18	CASSPLVLREGLQDEQYF	TGTGCCAGCTCACCATTGGTATTACGGGAGGGCCTCCAAGACGAGCAGTACTTC
TRBD2	-	TRBJ2-5	TRBV11-3	CASSLGAASGNQETQYF	TGTGCCAGCAGCTTGGGCGCGGCTAGCGGAAATCAAGAGACCCAGTACTTC
-	-	TRBJ1-1	TRBV10-2	CASSETSGLAKAFF	TGCGCCAGCAGTGAGACATCAGGTCTGGCCAAAGCTTTCTTT
TRBD1	-	TRBJ1-6	TRBV4-3	CASSRGTGEDSPLHF	TGCGCCAGCAGCCGGGGGACAGGGGAGGATTCACCCCTCCACTTT
-	-	TRBJ2-7	TRBV2	CASSEARNYEQYF	TGTGCCAGCAGTGAAGCGCGGAACTACGAGCAGTACTTC
TRBD1	-	TRBJ1-3	TRBV6-5	CASSKDRERNTIYF	TGTGCCAGCAGCAAGGACAGGGAGAGAAACACCATATATTTT
-	-	TRBJ1-2	TRBV29-1	CSVEGQGGYTF	TGCAGCGTTGAAGGTCAGGGAGGCTACACCTTC
-	-	TRBJ2-3	TRBV7-8	CASSQGQFTDTQYF	TGTGCCAGCAGCCAGGGACAATTCACAGATACGCAGTATTTT
-	-	TRBJ2-7	TRBV5-1	CASSFGGMGEQYF	TGCGCCAGCAGCTTCGGAGGGATGGGGGAGCAGTACTTC
-	-	TRBJ2-7	TRBV4-2	CASSQWASYEQYF	TGTGCCAGCAGCCAGTGGGCCTCCTACGAGCAGTACTTC
-	-	TRBJ2-3	TRBV20-1	CSASSAGTDTQYF	TGCAGTGCTAGTTCGGCGGGCACAGATACGCAGTATTTT
-	-	TRBJ1-5	TRBV3-1/TRBV3-2	CASSQGGAVSNQPQHF	TGTGCCAGCAGCCAGGGGGGGGCCGTTAGCAATCAGCCCCAGCATTTT
TRBD2	-	TRBJ2-1	TRBV3-1/TRBV3-2	CASSLRTSGSSHEQFF	TGTGCCAGCAGTCTCCGGACTAGCGGGAGTTCGCATGAGCAGTTCTTC
TRBD2	-	TRBJ2-2	TRBV24-1	CATSAPPGLGSTGELFF	TGTGCCACCAGTGCCCCACCGGGACTAGGGTCGACCGGGGAGCTGTTTTTT
TRBD1	-	TRBJ1-1	TRBV28	CASSLLDREEAFF	TGTGCCAGCAGTTTATTGGACAGGGAGGAAGCTTTCTTT
-	-	TRBJ1-4	TRBV18	CASSRTATNEKLFF	TGTGCCAGCTCACGGACAGCAACTAATGAAAAACTGTTTTTT
-	few	TRBJ1-2	TRBV3-1/TRBV3-2	CASSLEGSGGYTF	TGTGCCAGCAGCTTGGAAGGCTCGGGAGGCTACACCTTC